The rows below give T cell receptor beta chains drawn from one sample of a study of T-cell memory formation after mild COVID-19. From the 5' RACE reads, TCRdb called clonotypes with MiXCR, one entry per CDR3 protein. Found here are roughly 580,000 distinct CDR3 sequences, about 20% of them singletons; the top ten hold 9.5% to 15%. Sequenced input: PBMCs or a T cell subset sorted from them (not recorded which). Receptors were obtained from an adult woman who had mild COVID-19 (a few samples of this study predate the infection). Cell type and time point are not known. Each CDR3 is given with its conserved first and last residue. A D gene is named only where the DNA matches it firmly. Size tells how often a clone was seen (once, few, many) or the class of an expanded clone, and some rows leave it out.

>TRBJ2-5|TRBV12-3/TRBV12-4|many|NA
CASSLRRGETQYF
TGTGCCAGCAGTTTGCGGAGGGGAGAGACCCAGTACTTC
>TRBJ1-2|TRBV5-1|many|TRBD1
CASSLLQGTDGYTF
TGCGCCAGCAGCTTGCTACAGGGGACCGATGGCTACACCTTC
>TRBJ1-2|TRBV29-1|NA|NA
CSVVNIYGYTF
TGCAGCGTTGTGAATATTTATGGCTACACCTTC
>TRBJ2-1|TRBV6-2/TRBV6-3|few|TRBD2
CASTGAGGPAYNEQFF
TGTGCCAGCACCGGAGCGGGAGGGCCCGCCTACAATGAGCAGTTCTTC
>TRBJ2-7|TRBV12-3/TRBV12-4|NA|NA
CASRNANPRRATYEQYF
TGTGCCAGCAGGAATGCCAATCCTCGGAGGGCAACCTACGAGCAGTACTTC
>TRBJ1-1|TRBV14|many|NA
CASSHKGGSDEAFF
TGTGCCAGCAGCCATAAGGGGGGTAGTGATGAAGCTTTCTTT
>TRBJ2-1|TRBV4-3|NA|NA
CASSQEGAAGLYNEQFF
TGCGCCAGCAGCCAAGAGGGGGCAGCGGGACTCTACAATGAGCAGTTCTTC
>TRBJ2-1|TRBV27|NA|TRBD2
CASSLSGGPHNEQFF
TGTGCCAGCAGTTTGTCGGGAGGGCCCCACAATGAGCAGTTCTTC
>TRBJ1-2|TRBV12-3/TRBV12-4|few|NA
CASSHGLPGLGLSYGYTF
TGTGCCAGCAGTCATGGCCTCCCGGGGCTGGGCCTCTCATATGGCTACACCTTC
>TRBJ2-7|TRBV2|few|NA
CASRLASGVRNEQYF
TGTGCCAGCAGACTTGCGTCAGGGGTGCGTAACGAGCAGTACTTC
>TRBJ1-2|TRBV20-1|few|TRBD1
CSARVGLSIRDRGENNYGYTF
TGCAGTGCTAGAGTGGGTCTAAGTATCCGGGACAGGGGCGAGAATAACTATGGCTACACCTTC
>TRBJ2-3|TRBV12-3/TRBV12-4|many|NA
CASSSQSGDTQYF
TGTGCCAGCAGTTCACAATCTGGAGATACGCAGTATTTT
>TRBJ1-5|TRBV10-3|few|NA
CAISEGQLNQPQHF
TGTGCCATCAGTGAGGGACAGCTCAATCAGCCCCAGCATTTT
>TRBJ1-2|TRBV30|NA|TRBD1
CACNRGNYGYTF
TGTGCCTGTAACAGGGGTAACTATGGCTACACCTTC
>TRBJ2-5|TRBV19|few|NA
CASSIDGGGLKETQYF
TGTGCCAGTAGTATAGACGGCGGGGGCCTGAAGGAGACCCAGTACTTC
>TRBJ1-2|TRBV4-3|few|NA
CASSQARDSRGYTF
TGCGCCAGCAGCCAAGCCCGAGACAGTCGCGGCTACACCTTC
>TRBJ2-2|TRBV11-1|NA|NA
CASSHYTSRSGELFF
TGTGCCAGCAGCCACTATACTAGTCGCTCCGGGGAGCTGTTTTTT
>TRBJ1-1|TRBV25-1|few|NA
CASSDGVHLGF
TGTGCCAGCAGTGACGGGGTCCATTTGGGCTTT
>TRBJ1-2|TRBV5-1|NA|TRBD1
CASSPTGDNYGYTF
TGCGCCAGCAGCCCTACAGGGGACAACTATGGCTACACCTTC
>TRBJ1-4|TRBV3-1|few|NA
CASSYREKLFF
TGTGCCAGCAGCTACAGGGAAAAACTGTTTTTT
>TRBJ2-5|TRBV18|few|NA
CASSPNSETQYF
TGTGCCAGCTCACCAAATTCGGAGACCCAGTACTTC
>TRBJ2-7|TRBV5-1|few|NA
CASSLDQASYEQYF
TGCGCCAGCAGCTTGGATCAGGCGTCCTACGAGCAGTACTTC
>TRBJ2-7|TRBV10-3|NA|TRBD1
CAISESRGLSSYEQYF
TGTGCCATCAGTGAGTCGAGGGGGCTTAGCTCCTACGAGCAGTACTTC
>TRBJ2-5|TRBV6-1|NA|NA
CASSAEDYPGGETQYF
TGTGCCAGCAGTGCCGAGGACTACCCTGGGGGAGAGACCCAGTACTTC
>TRBJ2-7|TRBV28|few|NA
CASSWGLGKAREQYF
TGTGCCAGCAGTTGGGGCCTAGGTAAAGCACGCGAGCAGTACTTC
>TRBJ1-3|TRBV7-9|few|NA
CASSPRRSMDGNTIYF
TGTGCCAGCAGCCCCCGAAGGTCTATGGATGGAAACACCATATATTTT
>TRBJ2-3|TRBV3-1|few|NA
CASSPSWWGTDTQYF
TGTGCCAGCAGCCCCTCGTGGTGGGGGACAGATACGCAGTATTTT
>TRBJ1-6|TRBV11-3|few|TRBD1
CASSSRQGYSPLHF
TGTGCCAGCAGCTCAAGACAGGGTTATTCACCCCTCCACTTT
>TRBJ1-5|TRBV10-3|NA|NA
CAISESIGQSNQPQHF
TGTGCCATCAGTGAGTCAATCGGACAAAGCAATCAGCCCCAGCATTTT
>TRBJ2-1|TRBV20-1|few|TRBD2
CSAVQAGVGLSNEQFF
TGCAGTGCTGTACAAGCGGGAGTAGGACTAAGCAATGAGCAGTTCTTC
>TRBJ2-7|TRBV5-1|NA|TRBD1
CASSSGDRGNYEQYF
TGCGCCAGCAGTTCTGGCGACAGGGGGAATTACGAGCAGTACTTC
>TRBJ2-1|TRBV29-1|few|TRBD2
CSVGLAGGSYNEQFF
TGCAGCGTTGGCCTAGCGGGGGGATCCTACAATGAGCAGTTCTTC
>TRBJ2-3|TRBV6-1|NA|NA
CASSVLAGATGTDTQYF
TGTGCCAGCAGTGTCTTGGCAGGGGCGACTGGCACAGATACGCAGTATTTT
>TRBJ2-2|TRBV24-1|NA|NA
CATSDLAGELFF
TGTGCCACCAGTGATTTGGCCGGGGAGCTGTTTTTT
>TRBJ1-1|TRBV29-1|NA|NA
CSVEDLGIRTEAFF
TGCAGCGTTGAAGATCTCGGTATAAGAACGGAAGCTTTCTTT
>TRBJ2-3|TRBV10-3|many|TRBD2
CAISDSGRNTDTQYF
TGTGCCATCAGTGATAGCGGGAGGAACACAGATACGCAGTATTTT
>TRBJ1-1|TRBV12-3/TRBV12-4|NA|NA
CASSSHRMNTEAFF
TGTGCCAGCAGTTCTCACAGGATGAACACTGAAGCTTTCTTT
>TRBJ2-3|TRBV29-1|many|NA
CSVEPTSLAQYF
TGCAGCGTTGAGCCAACTAGTCTCGCGCAGTATTTT
>TRBJ2-2|TRBV5-4|few|TRBD1
CASSHRGQGPTGELFF
TGTGCCAGCAGCCACAGGGGACAGGGGCCCACCGGGGAGCTGTTTTTT
>TRBJ1-3|TRBV5-1|NA|NA
CASSLTGRISGNTIYF
TGCGCCAGCAGCTTGACGGGCCGAATCTCTGGAAACACCATATATTTT
>TRBJ2-7|TRBV28|few|TRBD1
CASRGTGTGSYEQYF
TGTGCCAGCAGGGGGACAGGGACGGGTTCCTACGAGCAGTACTTC
>TRBJ1-2|TRBV7-9|few|NA
CASSSTQASLSYGYTF
TGTGCCAGCAGCTCAACCCAGGCCTCTCTTTCCTATGGCTACACCTTC